These 4 T cell receptor beta chains originate from one sample sequenced in a study of blood T cell repertoires in COVID-19. Generated by immunoSEQ multiplex PCR, the TCRdb table keeps only in-frame clones and is missing some. The sample shows around 94,000 clones, about 90% of them seen only once. Input material: peripheral blood. Source of these receptors: a woman in her fifties or sixties with COVID-19, enrolled during active disease.

This chain joins TRBV12-3 or TRBV12-4 and TRBJ2-5; D perhaps matches TRBD1 (6 bases). This CDR3 has 13 residues. V lost 6 bases and J lost 1, with 9 bases in between. CDR3 loop: CASRRQVQETQYF. CDR3 sequence (DNA): TGTGCCAGCAGAAGACAGGTCCAAGAGACCCAGTACTTC.

V gene TRBV7-2 combines with J gene TRBJ2-1; D is perhaps TRBD1 (5 bases). The CDR3 sequence is 16 residues long. V lost 2 bases to trimming and J lost 2 bases, with 13 bases between them. Germline lookup yields CDR1 SGHTA and CDR2 FQGNSA. DNA of the CDR3: TGTGCCAGCAGCTTACTCGGAACAGGTACCTACAATGAGCAGTTCTTC. Its protein product is CASSLLGTGTYNEQFF.

The rearrangement links TRBV7-9 to TRBJ1-5; possibly TRBD1 for D (5 bases). The ends were cut back, 1 base at V and 4 bases at J, with 11 bases in the middle. Looked up from germline, CDR1 is SEHNR and CDR2 is FQNEAQ (reference sequence). The CDR3 has 15 residues. In nucleotides, the CDR3 is TGTGCCAGCAGCTTAGTGGGGGAGGGAAATCAGCCCCAGCATTTT. This gives the protein CASSLVGEGNQPQHF.

The gene calls are TRBV7-2 and TRBJ1-2; no firm D call. The CDR3 has 12 amino acids. Trimming left V 5 bases short and J 6 bases short, with 10 bases between. Germline V lookup: CDR1 SGHTA, CDR2 FQGNSA. CDR3: CASSPRIDGYTF. In nucleotides, the CDR3 is TGTGCCAGCAGCCCGCGAATAGATGGCTACACCTTC.